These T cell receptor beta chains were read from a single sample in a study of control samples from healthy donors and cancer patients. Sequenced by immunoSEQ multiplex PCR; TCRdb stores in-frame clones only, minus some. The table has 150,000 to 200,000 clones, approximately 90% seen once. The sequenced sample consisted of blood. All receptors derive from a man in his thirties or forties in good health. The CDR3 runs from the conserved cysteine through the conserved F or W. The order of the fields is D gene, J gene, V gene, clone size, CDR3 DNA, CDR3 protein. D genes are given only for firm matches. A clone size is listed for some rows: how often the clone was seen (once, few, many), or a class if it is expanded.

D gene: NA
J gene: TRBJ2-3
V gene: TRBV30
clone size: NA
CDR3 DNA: TGTGCCTCCGGAAATGTGGGGGTAACAGATACGCAGTATTTT
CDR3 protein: CASGNVGVTDTQYF

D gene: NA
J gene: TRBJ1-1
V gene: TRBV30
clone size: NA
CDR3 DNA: TGTGCCTGGACCCTAGTAAACACTGAAGCTTTCTTT
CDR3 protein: CAWTLVNTEAFF

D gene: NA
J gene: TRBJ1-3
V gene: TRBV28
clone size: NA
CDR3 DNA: TGTGCCAGCTCCTCCCGGGTGTACACCATATATTTT
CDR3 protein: CASSSRVYTIYF

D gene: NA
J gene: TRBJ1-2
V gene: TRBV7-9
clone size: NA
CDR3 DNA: TGTGCCAGCAGCTTAGCAGCGAACTATGGCTACACCTTC
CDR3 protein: CASSLAANYGYTF

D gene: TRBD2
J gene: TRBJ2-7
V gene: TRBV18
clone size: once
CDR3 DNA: TGTGCCAGCTCACCCTCGCTAGCGGGCAGCTCCTACGAGCAGTACTTC
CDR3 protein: CASSPSLAGSSYEQYF

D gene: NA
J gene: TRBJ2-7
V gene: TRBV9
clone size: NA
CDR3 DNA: TGTGCCAGCAGCCCCCAGGTCCAGGCGGCGTACGAGCAGTACTTC
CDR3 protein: CASSPQVQAAYEQYF

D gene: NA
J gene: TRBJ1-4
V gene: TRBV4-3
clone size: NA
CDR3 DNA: TGCGCCAGCAGCCAAGATACGGCGGGCTGGGGCGAAAAACTGTTTTTT
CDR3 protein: CASSQDTAGWGEKLFF

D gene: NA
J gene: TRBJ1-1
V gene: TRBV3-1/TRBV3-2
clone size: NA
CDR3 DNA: TGTGCCAGCAGCCCTAACCGGAACACTGAAGCTTTCTTT
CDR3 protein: CASSPNRNTEAFF

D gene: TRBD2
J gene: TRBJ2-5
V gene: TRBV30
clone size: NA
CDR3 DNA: TGTGCCTGGAGCTCCGGGACTAGCGGCCAAGAGACCCAGTACTTC
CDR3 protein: CAWSSGTSGQETQYF

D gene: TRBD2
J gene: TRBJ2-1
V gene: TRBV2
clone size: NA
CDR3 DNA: TGTGCCAGCAGTGAGTTAGCGGGAGGGGTCTCCTACAATGAGCAGTTCTTC
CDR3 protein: CASSELAGGVSYNEQFF

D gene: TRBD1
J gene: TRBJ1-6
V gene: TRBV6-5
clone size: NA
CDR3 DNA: TGTGCCAGCAGTTTTGGGACAGGGGAAAATTCACCCCTCCACTTT
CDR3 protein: CASSFGTGENSPLHF

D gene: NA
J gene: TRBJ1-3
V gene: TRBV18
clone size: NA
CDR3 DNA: TGTGCCAGCTCACCACCGAGCTTGTGGGACACCATATATTTT
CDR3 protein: CASSPPSLWDTIYF

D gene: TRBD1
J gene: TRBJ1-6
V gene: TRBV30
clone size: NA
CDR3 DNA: TGTGCCTGGAGCGGCGGGACAGGGGGCGTTTCACCCCTCCACTTT
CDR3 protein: CAWSGGTGGVSPLHF

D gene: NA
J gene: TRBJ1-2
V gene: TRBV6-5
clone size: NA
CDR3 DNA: TGTGCCAGCTCATCGAAACAGTTCGATGGCTACACCTTC
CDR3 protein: CASSSKQFDGYTF

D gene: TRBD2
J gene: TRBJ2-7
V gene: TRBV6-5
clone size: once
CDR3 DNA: TGTGCCAGCAGCCGCGGGACGCGGGGGGACGAGCAGTACTTC
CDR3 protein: CASSRGTRGDEQYF

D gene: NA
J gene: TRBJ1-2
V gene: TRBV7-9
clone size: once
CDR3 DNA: TGTGCCAGCAGCTTAACGGCAGAGCGGCGGGATGGCTACACCTTC
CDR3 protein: CASSLTAERRDGYTF

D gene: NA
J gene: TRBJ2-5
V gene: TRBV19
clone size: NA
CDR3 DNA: TGTGCCAGTAGTGACAGGAGGGAGACCCAGTACTTC
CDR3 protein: CASSDRRETQYF

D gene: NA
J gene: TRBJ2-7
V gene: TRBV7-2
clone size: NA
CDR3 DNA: TGTGCCAGCAGCTTTACAACCAGCGGAACCTACGAGCAGTACTTC
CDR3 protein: CASSFTTSGTYEQYF

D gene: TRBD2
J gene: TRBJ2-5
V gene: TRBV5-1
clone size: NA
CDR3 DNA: TGCGCCAGCAGCCGGCAGCGGGGGGACCAAGAGACCCAGTACTTC
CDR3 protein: CASSRQRGDQETQYF

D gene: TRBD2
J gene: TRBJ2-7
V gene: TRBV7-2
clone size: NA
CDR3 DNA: TGTGCCAGCAGTCAGCAAGCCCGGGAGGGGGGGCAGTACTTC
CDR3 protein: CASSQQAREGGQYF

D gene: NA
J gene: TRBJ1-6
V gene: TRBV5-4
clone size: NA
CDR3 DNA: TGTGCCAGCAGCTTGGGAGGGAGGAAGAGGGGTAATTCACCCCTCCACTTT
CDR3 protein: CASSLGGRKRGNSPLHF

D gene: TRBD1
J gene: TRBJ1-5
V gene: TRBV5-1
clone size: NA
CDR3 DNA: TGCGCCAGCAGCCCAGGGGGCGGACAGCCCCAGCATTTT
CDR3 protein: CASSPGGGQPQHF

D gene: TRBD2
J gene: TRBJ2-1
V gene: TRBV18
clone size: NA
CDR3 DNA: TGTGCCAGCTCACCCCGCGGGACTAGCGGCTACAATGAGCAGTTCTTC
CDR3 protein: CASSPRGTSGYNEQFF

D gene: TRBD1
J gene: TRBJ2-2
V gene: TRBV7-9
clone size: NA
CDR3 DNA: TGTGCCAGCAGCCATTATCGGACAGGGGGCACCGGGGAGCTGTTTTTT
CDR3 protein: CASSHYRTGGTGELFF

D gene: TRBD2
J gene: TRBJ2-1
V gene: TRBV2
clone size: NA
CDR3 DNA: TGTGCCAGCAGTGAGCGGGAGTACAATGAGCAGTTCTTC
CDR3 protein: CASSEREYNEQFF

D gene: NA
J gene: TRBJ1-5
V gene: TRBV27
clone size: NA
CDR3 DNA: TGTGCCAGCAGTACAACGGAGGCACGACAGCCCCAGCATTTT
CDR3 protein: CASSTTEARQPQHF

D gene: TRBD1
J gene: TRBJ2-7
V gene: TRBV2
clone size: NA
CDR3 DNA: TGTGCCAGCCGGGGACAGGGGGCAATAAACGAGCAGTACTTC
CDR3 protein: CASRGQGAINEQYF

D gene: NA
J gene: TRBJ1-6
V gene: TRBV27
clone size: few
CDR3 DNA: TGTGCCAGCAGTGAGACGGTCCCCTGGATGGATTCACCCCTCCACTTT
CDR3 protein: CASSETVPWMDSPLHF

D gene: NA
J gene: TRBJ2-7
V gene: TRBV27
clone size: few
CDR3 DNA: TGTGCCAGCAGTTTATCGGTACAGCTATTTAACGAGCAGTACTTC
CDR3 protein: CASSLSVQLFNEQYF

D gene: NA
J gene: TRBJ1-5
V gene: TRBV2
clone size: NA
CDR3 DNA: TGTGCCAGCAGTGAAGCCAGAAGCAATCAGCCCCAGCATTTT
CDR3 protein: CASSEARSNQPQHF

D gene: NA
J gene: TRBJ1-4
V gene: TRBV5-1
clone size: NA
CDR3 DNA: TGCGCCAGCAGCTTGTACAGCGGAGGCGAAAAACTGTTTTTT
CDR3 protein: CASSLYSGGEKLFF

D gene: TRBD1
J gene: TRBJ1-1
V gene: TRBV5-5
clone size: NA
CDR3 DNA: TGTGCCAGCAGCTTGTTGGGCCAGGGGGGAACTGAAGCTTTCTTT
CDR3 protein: CASSLLGQGGTEAFF

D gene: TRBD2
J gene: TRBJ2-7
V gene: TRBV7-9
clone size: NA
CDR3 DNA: TGTGCCAGCAGCTTAGGGGAGGGCGAGCAGTACTTC
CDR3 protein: CASSLGEGEQYF

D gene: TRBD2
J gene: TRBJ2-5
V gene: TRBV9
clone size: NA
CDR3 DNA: TGTGCCAGCAGCGGGACGAGACTAGCGGGGGGGCAAGAGACCCAGTACTTC
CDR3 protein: CASSGTRLAGGQETQYF

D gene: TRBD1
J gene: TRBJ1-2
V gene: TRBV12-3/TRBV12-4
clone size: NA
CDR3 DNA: TGTGCCAGTCAGGGACAGGGGAGTGGCTACACCTTC
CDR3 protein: CASQGQGSGYTF

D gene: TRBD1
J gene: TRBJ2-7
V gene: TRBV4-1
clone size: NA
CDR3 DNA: TGCGCCAGCAGCCAAGATAGGACAGGGTCCTACGAGCAGTACTTC
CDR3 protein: CASSQDRTGSYEQYF

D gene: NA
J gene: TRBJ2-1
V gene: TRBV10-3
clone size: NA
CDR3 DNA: TGTGCCATCAGTGACACAGGACTATCCTACAATGAGCAGTTCTTC
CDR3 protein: CAISDTGLSYNEQFF

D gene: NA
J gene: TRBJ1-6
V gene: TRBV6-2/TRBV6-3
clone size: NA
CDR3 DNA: TGTGCCAGCAGTTCGGCCACCGGCTATAATTCACCCCTCCACTTT
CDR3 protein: CASSSATGYNSPLHF

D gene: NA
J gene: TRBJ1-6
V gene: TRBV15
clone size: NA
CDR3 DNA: TGTGCCACCAGCAGAGCGGGTATCAATTCACCCCTCCACTTT
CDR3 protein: CATSRAGINSPLHF

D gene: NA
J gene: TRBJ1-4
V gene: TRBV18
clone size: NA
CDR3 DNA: TGTGCCAGCTCAACGCGGGAGGCGCTTGGGGAAAAACTGTTTTTT
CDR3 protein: CASSTREALGEKLFF

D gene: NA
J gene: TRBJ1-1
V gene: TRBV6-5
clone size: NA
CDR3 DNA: TGTGCCAGTAAAATACAGGGAAGGAACACTGAAGCTTTCTTT
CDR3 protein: CASKIQGRNTEAFF

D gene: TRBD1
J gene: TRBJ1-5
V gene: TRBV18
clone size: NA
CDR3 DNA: TGTGCCAGCTCACCACAGAGGACAGGGTGGGATAGCAATCAGCCCCAGCATTTT
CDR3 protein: CASSPQRTGWDSNQPQHF

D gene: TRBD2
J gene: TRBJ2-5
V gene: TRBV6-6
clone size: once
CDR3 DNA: TGTGCCAGCAGCCCACTAGCGGGTGCTCAAGAGACCCAGTACTTC
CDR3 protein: CASSPLAGAQETQYF

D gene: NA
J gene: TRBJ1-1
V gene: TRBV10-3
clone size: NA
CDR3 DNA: TGTGCCACCAGTCCGAGTGGGGGTCCCACTGAAGCTTTCTTT
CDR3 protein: CATSPSGGPTEAFF

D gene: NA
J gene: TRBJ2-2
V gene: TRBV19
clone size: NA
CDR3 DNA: TGTGCCAGTAGTATAGGAGCGAACACCGGGGAGCTGTTTTTT
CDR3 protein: CASSIGANTGELFF

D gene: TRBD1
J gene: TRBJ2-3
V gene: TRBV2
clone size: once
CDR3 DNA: TGTGCCAGCAGTCGCCGGGGACAGGGACCAGATACGCAGTATTTT
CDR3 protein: CASSRRGQGPDTQYF

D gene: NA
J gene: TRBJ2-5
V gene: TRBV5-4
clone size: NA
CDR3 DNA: TGTGCCAGCAGCCCGGCTGGTCACCAAGAGACCCAGTACTTC
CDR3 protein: CASSPAGHQETQYF

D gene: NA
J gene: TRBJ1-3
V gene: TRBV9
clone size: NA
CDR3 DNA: TGTGCCAGCAGCGCCGGGGTAGATTACTCTGGAAACACCATATATTTT
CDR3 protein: CASSAGVDYSGNTIYF

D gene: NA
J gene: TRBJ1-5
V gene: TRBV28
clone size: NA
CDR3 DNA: TGTGCCAGCAGCCAACAAGGAGGTCAGCCCCAGCATTTT
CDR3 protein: CASSQQGGQPQHF

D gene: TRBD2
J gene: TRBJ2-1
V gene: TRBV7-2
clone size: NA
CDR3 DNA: TGTGCCAGCAGCTTCATACTAGCGGGGGCGGATGAGCAGTTCTTC
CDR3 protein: CASSFILAGADEQFF

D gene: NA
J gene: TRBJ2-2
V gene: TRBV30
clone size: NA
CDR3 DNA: TGTGCCTGGAGGTTCAACACCGGGGAGCTGTTTTTT
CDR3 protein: CAWRFNTGELFF

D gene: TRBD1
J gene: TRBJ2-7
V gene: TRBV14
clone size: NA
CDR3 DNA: TGTGCCAGCAGCCAAGGACTCGGCGGACAGGCCTACGAGCAGTACTTC
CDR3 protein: CASSQGLGGQAYEQYF